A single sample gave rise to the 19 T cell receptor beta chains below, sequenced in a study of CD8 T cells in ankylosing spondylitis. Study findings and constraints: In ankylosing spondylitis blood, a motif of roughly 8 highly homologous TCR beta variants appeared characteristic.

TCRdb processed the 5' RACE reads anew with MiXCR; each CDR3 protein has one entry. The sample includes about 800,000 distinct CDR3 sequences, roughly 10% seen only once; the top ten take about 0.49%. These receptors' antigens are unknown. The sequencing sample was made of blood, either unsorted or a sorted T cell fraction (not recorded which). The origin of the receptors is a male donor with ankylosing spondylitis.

CDR3 in amino acids: CASSLGTRIGDEQFF. The CDR3, as DNA: TGCGCCAGCAGCTTAGGGACTAGAATAGGGGATGAGCAGTTCTTC. The V gene is TRBV5-1, the J gene TRBJ2-1; 8 nucleotides match TRBD2. Germline values: CDR1 SGHRS, CDR2 YFSETQ. Unmatched junction bases numbered 9, after V lost 2 bases and J lost 8 bases. This CDR3 region has 15 residues.

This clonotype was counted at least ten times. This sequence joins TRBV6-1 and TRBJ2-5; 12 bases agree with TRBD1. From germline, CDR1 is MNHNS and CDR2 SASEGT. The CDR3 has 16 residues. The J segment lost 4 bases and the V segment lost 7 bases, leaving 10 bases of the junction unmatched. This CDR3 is CASKKGTGGFPETQYF. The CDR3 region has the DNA TGTGCCAGCAAGAAGGGGACAGGGGGCTTCCCAGAGACCCAGTACTTC.

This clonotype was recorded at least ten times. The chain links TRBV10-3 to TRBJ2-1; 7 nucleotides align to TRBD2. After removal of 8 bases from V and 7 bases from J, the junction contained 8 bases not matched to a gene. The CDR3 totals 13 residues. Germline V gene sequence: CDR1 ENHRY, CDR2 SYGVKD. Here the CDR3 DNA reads TGTGCCATCTGGGGGGAGGGCCATAATGAGCAGTTCTTC. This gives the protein CAIWGEGHNEQFF.

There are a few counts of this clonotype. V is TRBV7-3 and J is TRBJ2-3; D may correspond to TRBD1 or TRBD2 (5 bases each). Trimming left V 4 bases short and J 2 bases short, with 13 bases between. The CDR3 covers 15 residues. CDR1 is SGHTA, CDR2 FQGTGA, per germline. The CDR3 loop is CASSSGTFFTDTQYF. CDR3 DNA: TGTGCCAGCAGCTCAGGGACCTTCTTCACAGATACGCAGTATTTT.

In DNA form, the CDR3 reads TGTGCCAGCTCATCTACTTCCGGGACAGGGAATGAAAAACTGTTTTTT. Protein: CASSSTSGTGNEKLFF. V gene TRBV18 combines with J gene TRBJ1-4; TRBD1 matches 9 bases. The CDR3 has 16 amino acids. With V trimmed by 5 bases and J by 5 bases, 9 bases remained unmatched. Germline V lookup: CDR1 KGHSH, CDR2 LQKENI. The full variable domain, in which reference TRBV18 and TRBJ1-4 provide the parts outside the CDR3, is NAGVMQNPRHLVRRRGQEARLRCSPMKGHSHVYWYRQLPEEGLKFMVYLQKENIIDESGMPKERFSAEFPKEGPSILRIQQVVRGDSAAYFCASSSTSGTGNEKLFFGSGTQLSVL.

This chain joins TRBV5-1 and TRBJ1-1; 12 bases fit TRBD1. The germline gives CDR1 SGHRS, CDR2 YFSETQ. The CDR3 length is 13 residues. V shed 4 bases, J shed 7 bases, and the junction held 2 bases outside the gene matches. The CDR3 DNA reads TGCGCCAGCAGCCGGGACAGGGGGCATGAAGCTTTCTTT. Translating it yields CASSRDRGHEAFF.

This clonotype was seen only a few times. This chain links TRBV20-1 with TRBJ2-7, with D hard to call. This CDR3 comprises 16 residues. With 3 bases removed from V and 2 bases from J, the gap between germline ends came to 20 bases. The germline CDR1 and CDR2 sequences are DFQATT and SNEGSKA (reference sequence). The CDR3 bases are TGCAGTGCTAGTCCCAGCACGGCAGGCACTACCTACGAGCAGTACTTC. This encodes CSASPSTAGTTYEQYF.

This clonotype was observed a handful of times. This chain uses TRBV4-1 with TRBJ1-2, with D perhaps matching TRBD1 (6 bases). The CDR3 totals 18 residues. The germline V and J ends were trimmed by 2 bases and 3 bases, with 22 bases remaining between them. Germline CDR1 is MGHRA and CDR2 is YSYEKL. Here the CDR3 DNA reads TGCGCCAGCAGCCAACCCGGGGGGCAGCGGCTACAAGACTATGGCTACACCTTC. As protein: CASSQPGGQRLQDYGYTF.

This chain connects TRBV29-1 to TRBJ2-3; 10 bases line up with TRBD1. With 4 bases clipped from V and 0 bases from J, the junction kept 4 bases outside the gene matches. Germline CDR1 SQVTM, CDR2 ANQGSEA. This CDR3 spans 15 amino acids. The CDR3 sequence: CSVAGQGTSTDTQYF. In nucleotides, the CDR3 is TGCAGCGTTGCGGGACAGGGGACAAGCACAGATACGCAGTATTTT.

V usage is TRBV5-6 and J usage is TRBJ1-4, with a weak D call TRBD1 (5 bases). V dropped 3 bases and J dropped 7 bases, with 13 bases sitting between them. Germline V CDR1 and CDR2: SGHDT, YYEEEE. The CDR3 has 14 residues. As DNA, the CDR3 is TGTGCCAGCAGCTGGGGCCAAAGGGGTGAAAAACTGTTTTTT. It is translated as CASSWGQRGEKLFF.

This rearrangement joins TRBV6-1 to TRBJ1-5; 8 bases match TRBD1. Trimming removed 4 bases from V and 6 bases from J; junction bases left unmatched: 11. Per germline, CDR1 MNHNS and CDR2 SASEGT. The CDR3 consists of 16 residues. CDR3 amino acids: CASSGAAGQGGQPQHF. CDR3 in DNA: TGTGCCAGCAGTGGCGCCGCCGGACAGGGAGGTCAGCCCCAGCATTTT.

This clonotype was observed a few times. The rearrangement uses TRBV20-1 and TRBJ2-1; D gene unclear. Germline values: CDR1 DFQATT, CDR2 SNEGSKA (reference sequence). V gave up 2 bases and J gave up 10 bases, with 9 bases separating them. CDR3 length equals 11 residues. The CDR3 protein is CSARYVGEQFF. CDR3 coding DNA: TGCAGTGCTAGATATGTCGGGGAGCAGTTCTTC.

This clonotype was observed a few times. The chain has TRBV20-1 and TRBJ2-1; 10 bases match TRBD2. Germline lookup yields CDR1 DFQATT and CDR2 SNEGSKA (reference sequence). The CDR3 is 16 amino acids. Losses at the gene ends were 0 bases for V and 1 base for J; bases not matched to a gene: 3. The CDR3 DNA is TGCAGTGCTAGAGATCGGACTAGCGGTTCCTACAATGAGCAGTTCTTC. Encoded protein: CSARDRTSGSYNEQFF.

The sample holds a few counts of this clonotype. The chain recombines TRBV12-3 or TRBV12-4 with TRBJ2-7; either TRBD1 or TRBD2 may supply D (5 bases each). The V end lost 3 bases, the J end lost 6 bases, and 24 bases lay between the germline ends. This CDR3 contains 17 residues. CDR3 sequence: CASSLYLNSEGTGEQYF. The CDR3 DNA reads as TGTGCCAGCAGTTTGTACCTAAACAGTGAAGGGACGGGCGAGCAGTACTTC.

The CDR3 sequence: CASSELLGGTQYF. The CDR3 DNA is TGCGCCAGCAGTGAGCTGCTCGGGGGAACGCAGTATTTT. This chain uses TRBV10-1 with TRBJ2-3; the D gene is possibly TRBD2 (6 bases). This CDR3 is built from 13 residues. The germline gives CDR1 WNHNN, CDR2 SYGVQD (reference sequence). V gave up 2 bases and J gave up 9 bases, with 12 bases separating them.

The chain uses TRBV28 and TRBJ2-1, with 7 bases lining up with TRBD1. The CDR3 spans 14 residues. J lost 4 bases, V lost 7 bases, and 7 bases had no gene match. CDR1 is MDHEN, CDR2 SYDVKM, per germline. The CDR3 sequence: CASTPQGQYNEQFF. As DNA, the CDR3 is TGTGCCAGCACCCCTCAGGGACAGTACAATGAGCAGTTCTTC.

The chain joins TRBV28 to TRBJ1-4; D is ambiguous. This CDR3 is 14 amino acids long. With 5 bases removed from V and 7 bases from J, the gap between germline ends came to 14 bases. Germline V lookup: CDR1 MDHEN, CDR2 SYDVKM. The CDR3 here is CASSRYVAPEKLFF. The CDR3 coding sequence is TGTGCCAGCAGTAGATACGTGGCCCCTGAAAAACTGTTTTTT.

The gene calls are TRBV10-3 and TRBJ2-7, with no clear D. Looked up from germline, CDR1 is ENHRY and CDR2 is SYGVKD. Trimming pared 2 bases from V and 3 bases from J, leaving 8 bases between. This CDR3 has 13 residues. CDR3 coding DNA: TGTGCCATCAGTGAGAATCTTAGCTACGAGCAGTACTTC. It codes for CAISENLSYEQYF.

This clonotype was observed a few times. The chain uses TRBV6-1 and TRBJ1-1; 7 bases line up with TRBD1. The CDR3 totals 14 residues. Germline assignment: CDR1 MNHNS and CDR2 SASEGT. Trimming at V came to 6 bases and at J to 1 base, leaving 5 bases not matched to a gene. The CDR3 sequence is CASRDQGGNTEAFF. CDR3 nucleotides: TGTGCCAGCAGAGATCAGGGGGGGAACACTGAAGCTTTCTTT.